The source of this TCR beta chain is a study of shared clonotypes between healthy human individuals. About the study: The study enrolled two women and a few men aged 18 to 49. CD4 naive and CD4 memory each took three plates per donor, while CD8 naive took two and CD8 memory one.

As concerns this clone: Other DNA sequences within the sample encode an identical CDR3.

The CDR3 runs to 14 residues. CDR1 and CDR2 from the germline V gene are KGHSH and LQKENI. V was clipped by 2 bases and J by 2 bases, with 9 bases between them. Negatively enriched CD4+ T cells were divided by CD45RA into naive and memory. Template for every sorted-subset replicate PCR totaled around 210 ng DNA, tens of thousands of T cell genomes. TCRdb's table, derived via immunoSEQ multiplex PCR, lists solely in-frame clones and lacks some. The data show approximately 2.1 million clones, over 85% seen once. The source of this sequence is a young man in good health. Some clones in this sample may be carry-over from other donors' samples. V usage is TRBV18 and J usage is TRBJ2-5; tentative D call: TRBD2 (5 bases). The sequenced sample consisted of naive CD4+ T cells from PBMCs. Stated subset: CD45RA+ positively selected. The CDR3 nucleotides read TGTGCCAGCTCACCAACGGCGGGTCAAGAGACCCAGTACTTC. It encodes CASSPTAGQETQYF.